This T cell receptor beta chain was found in a study of T cell responses to AZD1222 COVID-19 vaccine. Germline V CDR1 and CDR2: SGHRS, YFSETQ. The length of the CDR3 is 15 residues. Trimming took off 1 base at V and 0 bases at J, with 7 bases between the two ends. The study, taken as a whole, reports: Repertoire collection took place solely once the T cell response had peaked. Vaccine-associated CD4 TCRs spanned spike, dominant at 160-218 and 743-854.

Whether given at about 4 or about 12 weeks, second doses were pooled. Clones were read by immunoSEQ multiplex PCR, and TCRdb kept only the in-frame ones, dropping some. The table lists about 94,000 clones, roughly 90% of them singletons. On this clone itself: The antigen remains unidentified.

The TCR comes from an adult who received the AZD1222 COVID-19 vaccine. This specimen was peripheral blood, taken 28 days after the second AZD1222 dose. The chain employs TRBV5-1 and TRBJ1-4; D is unclear. The CDR3 DNA is TGCGCCAGCAGCTTGACGGTTGCAACTAATGAAAAACTGTTTTTT. It translates to CASSLTVATNEKLFF.